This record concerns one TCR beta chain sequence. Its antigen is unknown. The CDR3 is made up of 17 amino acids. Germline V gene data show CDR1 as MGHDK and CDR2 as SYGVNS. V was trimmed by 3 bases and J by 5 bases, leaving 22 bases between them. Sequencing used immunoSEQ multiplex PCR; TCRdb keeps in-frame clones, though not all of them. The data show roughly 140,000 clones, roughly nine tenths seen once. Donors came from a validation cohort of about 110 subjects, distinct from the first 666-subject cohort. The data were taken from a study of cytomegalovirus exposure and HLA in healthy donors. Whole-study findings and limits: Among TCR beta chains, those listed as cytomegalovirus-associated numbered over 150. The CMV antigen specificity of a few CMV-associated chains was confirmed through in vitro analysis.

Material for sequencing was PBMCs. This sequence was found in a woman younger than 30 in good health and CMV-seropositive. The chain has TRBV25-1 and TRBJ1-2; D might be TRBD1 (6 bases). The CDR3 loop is CASSDSLGTFVGYGYTF. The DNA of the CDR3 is TGTGCCAGCAGTGATTCCCTCGGGACATTCGTCGGGTATGGCTACACCTTC.